These T cell receptor beta chains were read from a single sample in a study of blood T cell repertoires in COVID-19. Assay: immunoSEQ multiplex PCR; the TCRdb copy retains only in-frame clones and omits some. The repertoire includes 150,000 to 200,000 clones, 89% of them detected once, and around 1.9% sits in the top ten. The sample was peripheral blood. The source is a man between 18 and 35 years old who had recovered from COVID-19. CDR3s include the opening cysteine and the closing phenylalanine or tryptophan. The order of the fields is clone size, V gene, D gene, J gene, CDR3 protein, CDR3 DNA. D genes are given only for firm matches. Not every row has a clone size; where given, it reads once, few, many or a size class.

>NA|TRBV2|NA|TRBJ2-1
CASMMGQREQFF
TGTGCCAGCATGATGGGGCAAAGGGAGCAGTTCTTC
>NA|TRBV25-1|TRBD1|TRBJ1-4
CASSHAPGTGSEKLFF
TGTGCCAGCAGTCACGCCCCCGGGACAGGGAGTGAAAAACTGTTTTTT
>NA|TRBV6-1|NA|TRBJ1-2
CASSEQVIYTF
TGTGCCAGCAGTGAGCAGGTTATCTACACCTTC
>NA|TRBV5-1|TRBD1|TRBJ2-5
CASSFGTGKETQYF
TGCGCCAGCAGCTTTGGGACAGGGAAGGAGACCCAGTACTTC
>NA|TRBV5-4|NA|TRBJ1-1
CASSLGQFEAFF
TGTGCCAGCAGCTTGGGGCAGTTTGAAGCTTTCTTT
>NA|TRBV7-2|NA|TRBJ1-4
CASRKGTGSNEKLFF
TGTGCCAGCAGAAAAGGAACAGGGTCAAATGAAAAACTGTTTTTT
>NA|TRBV2|NA|TRBJ2-7
CASSAPTGKDEQYF
TGTGCCAGCAGTGCTCCCACAGGGAAGGACGAGCAGTACTTC
>NA|TRBV5-1|NA|TRBJ1-1
CASSLEGVEAFF
TGCGCCAGCAGCTTGGAAGGGGTCGAAGCTTTCTTT
>NA|TRBV7-2|NA|TRBJ2-3
CASSFLRGDTQYF
TGTGCCAGCAGCTTTCTTAGGGGCGATACGCAGTATTTT
>NA|TRBV7-9|NA|TRBJ2-7
CASSEGGYEQYF
TGTGCCAGCAGCGAGGGTGGATACGAGCAGTACTTC
>NA|TRBV18|TRBD1|TRBJ1-1
CASSPNHRGAYTEAFF
TGTGCCAGCTCACCAAACCACAGGGGGGCGTATACTGAAGCTTTCTTT
>NA|TRBV7-2|NA|TRBJ1-3
CASFLEGVFGNTIYF
TGTGCCAGCTTTTTAGAAGGGGTATTCGGAAACACCATATATTTT
>NA|TRBV7-2|NA|TRBJ2-3
CASSLVWRDTQYF
TGTGCCAGCAGCTTAGTTTGGAGGGATACGCAGTATTTT
>NA|TRBV7-2|NA|TRBJ2-3
CASRIRTLSTDTQYF
TGTGCCAGCAGAATCCGGACACTCAGCACAGATACGCAGTATTTT
>NA|TRBV4-2|NA|TRBJ1-3
CASSQGGPGSSGNTIYF
TGTGCCAGCAGCCAAGGAGGTCCGGGGAGCTCTGGAAACACCATATATTTT
>once|TRBV19|TRBD1|TRBJ1-6
CASSSDRYNSPLHF
TGTGCCAGTAGTTCGGACAGGTATAATTCACCCCTCCACTTT
>once|TRBV4-3|NA|TRBJ1-1
CASSQENTNTEAFF
TGCGCCAGCAGCCAAGAGAACACGAACACTGAAGCTTTCTTT
>NA|TRBV5-4|NA|TRBJ1-1
CASSSPGQNTEAFF
TGTGCCAGCAGCTCGCCGGGACAGAACACTGAAGCTTTCTTT
>NA|TRBV6-1|TRBD2|TRBJ2-7
CASSEAPLAGPYEQYF
TGTGCCAGCAGTGAAGCCCCCCTAGCGGGACCTTACGAGCAGTACTTC
>NA|TRBV19|NA|TRBJ1-5
CASSIQGQGQPQHF
TGTGCCAGTAGTATCCAGGGCCAGGGTCAGCCCCAGCATTTT
>few|TRBV27|TRBD1|TRBJ1-2
CASSWGQGYGYTF
TGTGCCAGCAGTTGGGGACAGGGCTATGGCTACACCTTC
>NA|TRBV30|NA|TRBJ2-6
CAWIGGANVLTF
TGTGCCTGGATCGGTGGGGCCAACGTCCTGACTTTC
>few|TRBV3-1/TRBV3-2|TRBD2|TRBJ2-1
CASSQELAGWDEQFF
TGTGCCAGCAGCCAAGAACTAGCGGGATGGGATGAGCAGTTCTTC
>few|TRBV5-4|TRBD2|TRBJ2-7
CASSLSGSYYEQYF
TGTGCCAGCAGCCTCAGCGGGAGCTACTACGAGCAGTACTTC
>NA|TRBV25-1|NA|TRBJ2-4
CASSEAGVDIQYF
TGTGCCAGCAGTGAAGCAGGGGTCGACATTCAGTACTTC
>NA|TRBV3-1/TRBV3-2|NA|TRBJ1-6
CASSPVTQNSPLHF
TGTGCCAGCAGCCCTGTCACCCAGAATTCACCCCTCCACTTT
>NA|TRBV2|TRBD1|TRBJ2-3
CASSEQGAGTDTQYF
TGTGCCAGCAGTGAGCAGGGGGCGGGCACAGATACGCAGTATTTT
>NA|TRBV7-2|NA|TRBJ1-2
CASSLTTGYGYTF
TGTGCCAGCAGCTTAACGACAGGTTATGGCTACACCTTC
>NA|TRBV6-6|TRBD2|TRBJ2-1
CATLGGGRGNEQFF
TGTGCCACTCTAGGAGGCGGGAGAGGGAATGAGCAGTTCTTC
>NA|TRBV21-1|NA|TRBJ2-5
CASSKGSTGNKQETQYF
TGTGCCAGCAGCAAAGGTTCAACAGGCAACAAGCAAGAGACCCAGTACTTC
>NA|TRBV30|NA|TRBJ1-2
CAWSSGMGYTF
TGTGCCTGGAGTAGCGGGATGGGCTACACCTTC
>NA|TRBV5-1|NA|TRBJ1-1
CASSLAGGQGGVKTEAFF
TGCGCCAGCAGCTTGGCCGGGGGGCAGGGAGGGGTAAAAACTGAAGCTTTCTTT
>NA|TRBV5-1|TRBD2|TRBJ2-1
CASSLASGGREQFF
TGCGCCAGCAGCTTGGCTAGCGGGGGGCGAGAGCAGTTCTTC
>NA|TRBV25-1|TRBD1|TRBJ1-6
CASSDSKTGGRENSPLHF
TGTGCCAGCAGTGACTCCAAAACAGGGGGCCGAGAGAATTCACCCCTCCACTTT
>once|TRBV6-5|NA|TRBJ1-1
CASSYSIGGTEAFF
TGTGCCAGCAGTTACTCGATAGGGGGCACTGAAGCTTTCTTT
>NA|TRBV27|TRBD1|TRBJ2-7
CASGPGQTYEQYF
TGTGCCAGCGGCCCGGGACAGACCTACGAGCAGTACTTC
>NA|TRBV30|NA|TRBJ1-5
CAYTGESNQPQHF
TGTGCCTACACGGGTGAGAGCAATCAGCCCCAGCATTTT
>NA|TRBV30|NA|TRBJ2-2
CAFPLLGTGSGELFF
TGTGCCTTCCCATTGTTAGGTACGGGGTCCGGGGAGCTGTTTTTT
>NA|TRBV9|TRBD1|TRBJ2-1
CASSVGIRDSTFNEQFF
TGTGCCAGCAGCGTAGGTATTCGGGACAGTACTTTCAATGAGCAGTTCTTC
>NA|TRBV29-1|NA|TRBJ2-1
CSVDSGLYNEQFF
TGCAGCGTTGATTCCGGACTTTACAATGAGCAGTTCTTC
>NA|TRBV7-2|NA|TRBJ2-2
CASTNTGELFF
TGTGCCAGCACTAACACCGGGGAGCTGTTTTTT
>NA|TRBV28|TRBD1|TRBJ1-1
CASSLPGTGGSTEAFF
TGTGCCAGCAGTCTCCCCGGGACAGGGGGCAGTACTGAAGCTTTCTTT
>NA|TRBV6-1|NA|TRBJ1-5
CASSEGDENQPQHF
TGTGCCAGCAGTGAAGGAGATGAAAATCAGCCCCAGCATTTT
>NA|TRBV5-6|NA|TRBJ2-7
CASRADNHYEQYF
TGTGCCAGCAGGGCGGACAACCATTACGAGCAGTACTTC
>NA|TRBV5-1|NA|TRBJ1-1
CASSSGEILGKRAFF
TGCGCCAGCAGCTCAGGGGAGATTCTCGGAAAAAGAGCTTTCTTT